This T cell receptor beta chain was captured by sequencing in a study of T-cell reconstitution after alpha-beta-depleted transplantation in children. Overall study results and limits: Where alpha-beta T cells came from about two months after transplant was reportedly several hundred expanded graft clones. One year after transplant, T-cell counts and diversity came mostly from newly produced T cells.

Germline CDR1 SGHRS, CDR2 YFSETQ. The CDR3 loop spans 12 amino acids. Remarks on this clonotype: Its specificity is unknown. At one end, the junction sequence differs from germline, possibly due to a read error.

A TCRbeta library incorporating unique molecular identifiers was prepared. From the PCR reads, TCRdb called clonotypes with MiXCR, one entry per CDR3 protein. This sample has 700,000 or so distinct CDR3 sequences; around 13% occur once, and the top ten carry 0.79%. The input for sequencing was PBMCs, taken before TCRalphabeta/CD19-depleted stem cell transplant. The chain uses TRBV5-1 and TRBJ2-5; no clear D. The clonotype originates from a girl aged 2 to 10 with congenital amegakaryocytic thrombocytopenia, due to receive a stem cell transplant. This CDR3 reads CTSSLYQETQYF. CDR3 coding DNA: TGCACCAGCAGCCTGTACCAAGAGACCCAGTACTTC.